These T cell receptor beta chains were read from a single sample in a study of cytomegalovirus exposure and HLA in healthy donors. The repertoire was sequenced with immunoSEQ multiplex PCR; TCRdb's copy has only in-frame clones and lacks some. The repertoire holds tens of thousands of clones, roughly 79% seen once, with around 1.5% in the top ten. Input material: PBMCs. These receptors were obtained from a male donor in good health and CMV-seronegative. Each CDR3 is given with its conserved first and last residue. D genes are given only for firm matches. Clone size appears in some rows only: once, few, many, or a class for an expanded clone.

j_gene: TRBJ2-6
len: 15
d_gene: NA
abundance: NA
v_gene: TRBV5-4
CDR3nt: TGTGCCAGCAGCTTGCCTGAGTCTGGGGCCAACGTCCTGACTTTC
CDR3aa: CASSLPESGANVLTF

j_gene: TRBJ1-2
len: 17
d_gene: TRBD1
abundance: NA
v_gene: TRBV28
CDR3nt: TGTGCCAGCAGTTTAGGGACAGGGGGCGGTGGAAACTATGGCTACACCTTC
CDR3aa: CASSLGTGGGGNYGYTF

j_gene: TRBJ2-5
len: 18
d_gene: TRBD2
abundance: NA
v_gene: TRBV10-2
CDR3nt: TGCGCCAGCAGTGACTCTCCGGCTAGCGGGTACCGACAAGAGGCCCAGTACTTC
CDR3aa: CASSDSPASGYRQEAQYF

j_gene: TRBJ2-5
len: 12
d_gene: NA
abundance: NA
v_gene: TRBV7-2
CDR3nt: TGTGCCAGCAGATCGGACTTGGAGACCCAGTACTTC
CDR3aa: CASRSDLETQYF

j_gene: TRBJ2-5
len: 16
d_gene: TRBD2
abundance: NA
v_gene: TRBV7-2
CDR3nt: TGTGCCAGCAGCTTGGCGGGAGGGCCGGGACAAGAGACCCAGTACTTC
CDR3aa: CASSLAGGPGQETQYF

j_gene: TRBJ2-7
len: 16
d_gene: TRBD1
abundance: NA
v_gene: TRBV7-6
CDR3nt: TGTGCCAGCAGCTTAGGTGGGACAGGGCTCGCCTACGAGCAGTACTTC
CDR3aa: CASSLGGTGLAYEQYF

j_gene: TRBJ2-2
len: 17
d_gene: NA
abundance: NA
v_gene: TRBV11-2
CDR3nt: TGTGCCAGCAGCTCGGAAATATCTAGACTAGTCACCGGGGAGCTGTTTTTT
CDR3aa: CASSSEISRLVTGELFF

j_gene: TRBJ1-1
len: 14
d_gene: NA
abundance: NA
v_gene: TRBV6-5
CDR3nt: TGTGCCAGCAGTTACTCGCGGGGGGGAGCTGAAGCTTTCTTT
CDR3aa: CASSYSRGGAEAFF

j_gene: TRBJ1-5
len: 15
d_gene: NA
abundance: NA
v_gene: TRBV5-1
CDR3nt: TGCGCCAGCAGCAGTACAGGGAATAGCAATCAGCCCCAGCATTTT
CDR3aa: CASSSTGNSNQPQHF

j_gene: TRBJ2-7
len: 12
d_gene: NA
abundance: NA
v_gene: TRBV7-9
CDR3nt: TGTGCCAGCAGCCGCCAGACCTACGAGCAGTACTTC
CDR3aa: CASSRQTYEQYF

j_gene: TRBJ1-1
len: 15
d_gene: TRBD1
abundance: NA
v_gene: TRBV11-1
CDR3nt: TGTGCCAGCAGCCCCGGGACAGGGGGCATCACTGAAGCTTTCTTT
CDR3aa: CASSPGTGGITEAFF

j_gene: TRBJ2-3
len: 20
d_gene: NA
abundance: NA
v_gene: TRBV10-3
CDR3nt: TGTGCCATCAGTGAAGGATGGAAAACAGGGCACAACACTAGCACAGATACGCAGTATTTT
CDR3aa: CAISEGWKTGHNTSTDTQYF

j_gene: TRBJ2-7
len: 15
d_gene: TRBD1
abundance: NA
v_gene: TRBV6-5
CDR3nt: TGTGCCAGCAGGACCCTCCGGACAGGGGTTGACGAGCAGTACTTC
CDR3aa: CASRTLRTGVDEQYF

j_gene: TRBJ1-2
len: 12
d_gene: NA
abundance: once
v_gene: TRBV5-6
CDR3nt: TGTGCCAGCAGCTTACAGAGCTATGGCTACACCTTC
CDR3aa: CASSLQSYGYTF

j_gene: TRBJ2-2
len: 14
d_gene: TRBD1
abundance: NA
v_gene: TRBV27
CDR3nt: TGTGCCGGGGGGACAGGGGCGAACACCGGGGAGCTGTTTTTT
CDR3aa: CAGGTGANTGELFF

j_gene: TRBJ2-7
len: 13
d_gene: TRBD1
abundance: NA
v_gene: TRBV6-1
CDR3nt: TGTGCCAGCGGAGGACAGGGAACCTACGAGCAGTACTTC
CDR3aa: CASGGQGTYEQYF

j_gene: TRBJ1-2
len: 12
d_gene: NA
abundance: NA
v_gene: TRBV28
CDR3nt: TGTGCCAGCAGTTTAGGGCAGGGAGGCTACACCTTC
CDR3aa: CASSLGQGGYTF

j_gene: TRBJ1-5
len: 14
d_gene: NA
abundance: NA
v_gene: TRBV7-2
CDR3nt: TGTGCCAGCAGCTTAGTTGGGCTCGATCAGCCCCAGCATTTT
CDR3aa: CASSLVGLDQPQHF

j_gene: TRBJ2-6
len: 14
d_gene: NA
abundance: NA
v_gene: TRBV25-1
CDR3nt: TGTGCCAGCAGTGACGAGGCTGGGGCCAACGTCCTGACTTTC
CDR3aa: CASSDEAGANVLTF

j_gene: TRBJ2-5
len: 15
d_gene: TRBD1
abundance: few
v_gene: TRBV7-7
CDR3nt: TGTGCCAGCAGCCCCCGACAGGGGGTTTGGGAGACCCAGTACTTC
CDR3aa: CASSPRQGVWETQYF

j_gene: TRBJ2-2
len: 13
d_gene: NA
abundance: NA
v_gene: TRBV2
CDR3nt: TGTGCCAGCAGTGGTCCACGGGGCGGGGAGCTGTTTTTT
CDR3aa: CASSGPRGGELFF

j_gene: TRBJ2-1
len: 14
d_gene: NA
abundance: NA
v_gene: TRBV5-6
CDR3nt: TGTGCCAGCAGCTTCCCGGGTCCCTACAATGAGCAGTTCTTC
CDR3aa: CASSFPGPYNEQFF

j_gene: TRBJ2-2
len: 15
d_gene: NA
abundance: NA
v_gene: TRBV4-3
CDR3nt: TGCGCCAGCAGCCATACCCCAAGAGACACCGGGGAGCTGTTTTTT
CDR3aa: CASSHTPRDTGELFF

j_gene: TRBJ2-3
len: 16
d_gene: TRBD2
abundance: NA
v_gene: TRBV11-3
CDR3nt: TGTGCCAGCAGCCTCGGGCTAGCGGGCCGCACAGATACGCAGTATTTT
CDR3aa: CASSLGLAGRTDTQYF

j_gene: TRBJ1-6
len: 12
d_gene: NA
abundance: NA
v_gene: TRBV6-5
CDR3nt: TGTGCCAGCAGTTATGCGGATTCACCCCTCCACTTT
CDR3aa: CASSYADSPLHF

j_gene: TRBJ1-5
len: 12
d_gene: NA
abundance: once
v_gene: TRBV7-9
CDR3nt: TGTGCCAGCAGCCGAGTAAATCAGCCCCAGCATTTT
CDR3aa: CASSRVNQPQHF

j_gene: TRBJ1-6
len: 12
d_gene: NA
abundance: NA
v_gene: TRBV27
CDR3nt: TGTGCCAGCAGTTTCAGTAATTCACCCCTCCACTTT
CDR3aa: CASSFSNSPLHF

j_gene: TRBJ1-2
len: 14
d_gene: NA
abundance: few
v_gene: TRBV18
CDR3nt: TGTGCCACCACGGGACAACAAGCTAACTATGGCTACACCTTC
CDR3aa: CATTGQQANYGYTF

j_gene: TRBJ2-7
len: 13
d_gene: TRBD2
abundance: NA
v_gene: TRBV27
CDR3nt: TGTGCCAGCAGCCGGGACTACGCCTACAAGCAGTACTTC
CDR3aa: CASSRDYAYKQYF

j_gene: TRBJ1-2
len: 13
d_gene: NA
abundance: NA
v_gene: TRBV9
CDR3nt: TGTGCCAGCAGCATAGCGGTTACCTATGGCTACACCTTC
CDR3aa: CASSIAVTYGYTF

j_gene: TRBJ1-1
len: 12
d_gene: NA
abundance: NA
v_gene: TRBV6-5
CDR3nt: TGTGCCAGCAGTAGAATCGGGACAGAAGCTTTCTTT
CDR3aa: CASSRIGTEAFF

j_gene: TRBJ1-3
len: 14
d_gene: NA
abundance: NA
v_gene: TRBV10-3
CDR3nt: TGTGCCTCTCGAATGGCCTCCTCTGGAAACACCATATATTTT
CDR3aa: CASRMASSGNTIYF

j_gene: TRBJ2-3
len: 14
d_gene: NA
abundance: NA
v_gene: TRBV5-4
CDR3nt: TGTGCCAGCAGCTTGGATCGGGTCACAGATACGCAGTATTTT
CDR3aa: CASSLDRVTDTQYF

j_gene: TRBJ2-7
len: 15
d_gene: TRBD1
abundance: NA
v_gene: TRBV6-5
CDR3nt: TGTGCCAGCAGGTCGACCGGGACAGCTTCGCGGGAGCAGTACTTC
CDR3aa: CASRSTGTASREQYF

j_gene: TRBJ2-7
len: 14
d_gene: NA
abundance: NA
v_gene: TRBV28
CDR3nt: TGTGCCAGCACTTGGGGCAGGGGTTCCTACGAGCAGTACTTC
CDR3aa: CASTWGRGSYEQYF

j_gene: TRBJ2-5
len: 15
d_gene: TRBD2
abundance: once
v_gene: TRBV6-1
CDR3nt: TGTGCCAGCAGGGTTAGCGGGGGGGCCCGGGAGACCCAGTACTTC
CDR3aa: CASRVSGGARETQYF

j_gene: TRBJ1-1
len: 13
d_gene: NA
abundance: few
v_gene: TRBV29-1
CDR3nt: TGCAGCGTTGTTGCGCAGGGCAACACTGAAGCTTTCTTT
CDR3aa: CSVVAQGNTEAFF

j_gene: TRBJ2-7
len: 13
d_gene: NA
abundance: once
v_gene: TRBV10-3
CDR3nt: TGTGCCATCGGACACTCCAGCTCCTACGAGCAGTACTTC
CDR3aa: CAIGHSSSYEQYF

j_gene: TRBJ2-7
len: 14
d_gene: NA
abundance: NA
v_gene: TRBV27
CDR3nt: TGTGCCAGCAGTTTATCCGGAGCCCACTACGAGCAGTACTTC
CDR3aa: CASSLSGAHYEQYF

j_gene: TRBJ1-2
len: 13
d_gene: NA
abundance: NA
v_gene: TRBV7-2
CDR3nt: TGTGCCAGCAGCGAGGGCCTTGGCTATGGCTACACCTTC
CDR3aa: CASSEGLGYGYTF

j_gene: TRBJ1-1
len: 16
d_gene: NA
abundance: NA
v_gene: TRBV18
CDR3nt: TGTGCCAGCTCACCACCGTCAGGGGTCCTGAACACTGAAGCTTTCTTT
CDR3aa: CASSPPSGVLNTEAFF

j_gene: TRBJ1-2
len: 12
d_gene: TRBD1
abundance: NA
v_gene: TRBV7-9
CDR3nt: TGTGCCAGCAGCGAGAACAGGGGTGGCTACACCTTC
CDR3aa: CASSENRGGYTF

j_gene: TRBJ2-1
len: 16
d_gene: NA
abundance: NA
v_gene: TRBV11-2
CDR3nt: TGTGCCAGCAGCTTAGTTGGATCAGGGTCCTACAATGAGCAGTTCTTC
CDR3aa: CASSLVGSGSYNEQFF

j_gene: TRBJ1-6
len: 16
d_gene: TRBD1
abundance: NA
v_gene: TRBV5-4
CDR3nt: TGTGCCAGCAGCTTAAACGCCGGGACAGGGGCCTCACCCCTCCACTTT
CDR3aa: CASSLNAGTGASPLHF

j_gene: TRBJ2-7
len: 14
d_gene: NA
abundance: NA
v_gene: TRBV28
CDR3nt: TGTGCCAGCAGTTTATCCTCCCCATCCTACGAGCAGTACTTC
CDR3aa: CASSLSSPSYEQYF

j_gene: TRBJ1-5
len: 11
d_gene: NA
abundance: NA
v_gene: TRBV28
CDR3nt: TGTGCCAGCAGTTTCTCCCAGCCCCAGCATTTT
CDR3aa: CASSFSQPQHF

j_gene: TRBJ2-7
len: 14
d_gene: NA
abundance: NA
v_gene: TRBV19
CDR3nt: TGTGCCAGTAGCAAATCCTCGGGCTCCTACGAGCAGTACTTC
CDR3aa: CASSKSSGSYEQYF

j_gene: TRBJ1-3
len: 13
d_gene: TRBD1
abundance: NA
v_gene: TRBV27
CDR3nt: TGTGCCAGCAGGCCAAGACAGGGATACACCATATATTTT
CDR3aa: CASRPRQGYTIYF

j_gene: TRBJ2-3
len: 13
d_gene: TRBD2
abundance: NA
v_gene: TRBV10-3
CDR3nt: TGTGCCATCGGAGCGGGGGCCACAGATACGCAGTATTTT
CDR3aa: CAIGAGATDTQYF

j_gene: TRBJ2-5
len: 15
d_gene: NA
abundance: NA
v_gene: TRBV28
CDR3nt: TGTGCCAGCAGTTCTGGGGCAGGGGGGAGAGAGACCCAGTACTTC
CDR3aa: CASSSGAGGRETQYF

j_gene: TRBJ2-7
len: 14
d_gene: TRBD2
abundance: NA
v_gene: TRBV7-2
CDR3nt: TGTGCCAGCAGCTCAGCTAGCGGCTACTACGAGCAGTACTTC
CDR3aa: CASSSASGYYEQYF